This passage covers 8 T cell receptor beta chains from one sample sequenced in a study of T cell changes during pregnancy in multiple sclerosis. The table came from immunoSEQ multiplex PCR; TCRdb's copy has only in-frame clones and leaves some out. The sample lists about 40,000 clones, about 93% occurring once. The sample in question was CD4+ T cells from peripheral blood mononuclear cells, obtained in the third trimester of pregnancy. The receptors were sampled from a female donor with multiple sclerosis, enrolled in a pregnancy study.

The chain has TRBV10-3 and TRBJ2-3, with 9 bases identical to TRBD1. V lost 11 bases to trimming and J lost 2 bases; unmatched junction nucleotides: 5. This CDR3 is 13 amino acids long. Germline CDR1 is ENHRY and CDR2 is SYGVKD. The CDR3: CAVQGAHTDTQYF. In DNA form, the CDR3 reads TGTGCCGTACAGGGGGCGCACACAGATACGCAGTATTTT.

V and J are TRBV2 and TRBJ1-2, with D tentatively TRBD1 (5 bases). CDR1 is SNHLY, CDR2 FYNNEI, per germline. With 5 bases removed from V and 4 bases from J, the gap between germline ends came to 14 bases. The CDR3 covers 14 residues. CDR3 bases: TGTGCCAGCAGTCAAGTTACAGGAACCTATGGCTACACCTTC. As protein: CASSQVTGTYGYTF.

The rearrangement joins TRBV10-3 to TRBJ2-7; 14 nucleotides match TRBD2. Germline loops: CDR1 ENHRY, CDR2 SYGVKD. J was trimmed by 7 bases and V by 6 bases; bases with no gene match: 8. The CDR3 runs to 15 residues. As DNA, the CDR3 is TGTGCCATCAGCTCGGGACTAGCGGGAGTGTGGGAGCAGTACTTC. Its translation: CAISSGLAGVWEQYF.

The chain uses TRBV4-1 and TRBJ2-1; TRBD2 matches 7 bases. The CDR3 totals 16 residues. The germline CDR1 and CDR2 sequences are MGHRA and YSYEKL. V lost 0 bases, J lost 8 bases, and 10 bases stayed unmatched. This CDR3 reads CASSQDIRAGRDEQFF. The CDR3 bases are TGCGCCAGCAGCCAAGATATTCGAGCGGGAAGGGATGAGCAGTTCTTC.

The chain is built from TRBV12-5 and TRBJ1-5; D gene ambiguous. The V gene's germline CDR1 is LGHNT and CDR2 FRNRAP. V was cut by 5 bases and J by 1 base, with 3 bases left in between. There are 12 residues in the CDR3. In DNA, the CDR3 is TGTGCTAGTGGTGTAAGCAATCAGCCCCAGCATTTT. Translating it yields CASGVSNQPQHF.

This clone was recorded a few times. This chain links TRBV5-1 with TRBJ2-5; D gene uncertain. Germline assignment: CDR1 SGHRS and CDR2 YFSETQ. The V gene lost 4 bases and the J gene lost 2 bases, with 15 bases spanning the gap. The CDR3 contains 15 residues. CDR3 sequence reads: CASSRKPGTQETQYF. The DNA for the CDR3 is TGCGCCAGCAGCCGCAAACCAGGAACACAAGAGACCCAGTACTTC.

V and J are TRBV19 and TRBJ1-4, with 9 bases fitting TRBD1. Germline V gene data show CDR1 as LNHDA and CDR2 as SQIVND (reference sequence). The CDR3 is 15 residues long. Trimming cost V 5 bases and J 6 bases; bases outside gene matches: 7. CDR3 protein: CASSPRQGGYEKLFF. The CDR3 coding sequence is TGTGCCAGTAGTCCCCGACAGGGGGGATATGAAAAACTGTTTTTT.

The chain has TRBV7-3 and TRBJ2-1, with D possibly being TRBD1 (5 bases). V lost 1 base and J lost 5, with 12 bases in between. Germline V CDR1 and CDR2: SGHTA, FQGTGA. The CDR3 is 15 amino acids. The CDR3 nucleotides are TGTGCCAGCAGCTTAAGGGGCACAGTAAACAATGAGCAGTTCTTC. This codes for CASSLRGTVNNEQFF. Drawing the rest from reference TRBV7-3 and TRBJ2-1, the complete variable domain is GAGVSQTPSNKVTEKGKYVELRCDPISGHTALYWYRQSLGQGPEFLIYFQGTGAADDSGLPNDRFFAVRPEGSVSTLKIQRTERGDSAVYLCASSLRGTVNNEQFFGPGTRLTVL.